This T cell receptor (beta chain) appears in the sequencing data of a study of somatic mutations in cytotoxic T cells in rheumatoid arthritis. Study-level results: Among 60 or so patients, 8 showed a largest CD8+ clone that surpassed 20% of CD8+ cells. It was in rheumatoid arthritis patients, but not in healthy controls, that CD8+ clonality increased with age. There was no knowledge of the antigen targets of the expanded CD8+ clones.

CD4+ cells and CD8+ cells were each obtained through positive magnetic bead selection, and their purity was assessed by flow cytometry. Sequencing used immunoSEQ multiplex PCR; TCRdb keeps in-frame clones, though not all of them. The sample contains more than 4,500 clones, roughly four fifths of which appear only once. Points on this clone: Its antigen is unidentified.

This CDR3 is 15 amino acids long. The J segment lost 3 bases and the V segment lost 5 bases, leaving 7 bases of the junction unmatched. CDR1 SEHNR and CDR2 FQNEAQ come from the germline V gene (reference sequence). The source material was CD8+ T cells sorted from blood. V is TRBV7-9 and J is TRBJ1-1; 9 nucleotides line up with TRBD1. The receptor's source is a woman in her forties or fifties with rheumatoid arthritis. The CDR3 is CASSPQGQGHTEAFF. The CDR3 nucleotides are TGTGCCAGCAGCCCCCAGGGACAGGGTCACACTGAAGCTTTCTTT.